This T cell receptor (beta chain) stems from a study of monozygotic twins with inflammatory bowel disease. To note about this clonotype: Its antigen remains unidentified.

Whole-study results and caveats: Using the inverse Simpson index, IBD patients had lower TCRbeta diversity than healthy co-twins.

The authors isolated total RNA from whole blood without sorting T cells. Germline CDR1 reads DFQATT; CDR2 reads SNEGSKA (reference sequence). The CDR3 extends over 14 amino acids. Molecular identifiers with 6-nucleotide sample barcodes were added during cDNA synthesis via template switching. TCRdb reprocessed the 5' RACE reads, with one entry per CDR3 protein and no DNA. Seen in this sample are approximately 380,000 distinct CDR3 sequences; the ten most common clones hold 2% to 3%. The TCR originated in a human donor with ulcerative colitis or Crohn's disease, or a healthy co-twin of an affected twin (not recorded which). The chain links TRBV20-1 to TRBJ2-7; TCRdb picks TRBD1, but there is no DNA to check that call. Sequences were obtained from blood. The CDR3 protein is CSAARDRVKYEQYF.